The rows below give T cell receptor beta chains drawn from one sample of a study of cytomegalovirus exposure and HLA in healthy donors. TCRdb's table, derived via immunoSEQ multiplex PCR, lists solely in-frame clones and lacks some. In the table there are about 130,000 clones, 80% of which are singletons. The specimen sequenced was PBMCs. The receptors originated from a man aged 35-49 years in good health and CMV-seronegative. Each CDR3 is given with its conserved first and last residue. A D gene is named only where the DNA matches it firmly. The listing skips clone size in some rows; elsewhere it reads once, few, many or a size class.

>TRBV6-6|TRBJ2-5|-|-
CASSYGQQETQYF
TGTGCCAGCAGTTACGGCCAACAAGAGACCCAGTACTTC
>TRBV20-1|TRBJ1-1|-|-
CSASVGSGAFF
TGCAGTGCTTCCGTCGGAAGCGGAGCTTTCTTT
>TRBV7-9|TRBJ1-1|-|TRBD1
CASSTGTGVTEAFF
TGTGCCAGCAGTACCGGGACAGGGGTCACTGAAGCTTTCTTT
>TRBV2|TRBJ2-7|-|-
CASSEREGSYEQYF
TGTGCCAGCAGTGAACGGGAAGGAAGCTACGAGCAGTACTTC
>TRBV12-2|TRBJ2-7|-|-
CASRLATGSYEQYF
TGTGCAAGTCGCTTAGCGACAGGGAGCTACGAGCAGTACTTC
>TRBV15|TRBJ2-3|-|TRBD2
CATSRALSGVTDTQYF
TGTGCCACCAGCAGAGCCTTGAGCGGGGTCACAGATACGCAGTATTTT
>TRBV2|TRBJ2-1|-|TRBD1
CASTLGQYNEQFF
TGTGCCAGCACCCTGGGACAGTACAATGAGCAGTTCTTC
>TRBV28|TRBJ1-6|once|-
CASKSPRASSYNSPLHF
TGTGCCAGCAAAAGCCCCAGGGCCAGCTCCTATAATTCACCCCTCCACTTT
>TRBV7-6|TRBJ1-3|-|-
CASATGVSGNTIYF
TGTGCCAGCGCAACCGGAGTTTCTGGAAACACCATATATTTT
>TRBV6-1|TRBJ1-5|-|TRBD1
CASSEVGGPNQPQHF
TGTGCCAGCAGTGAAGTAGGGGGCCCCAATCAGCCCCAGCATTTT
>TRBV7-6|TRBJ2-7|once|-
CASTSSRDEQYF
TGTGCCAGCACCTCCTCCCGGGACGAGCAGTACTTC
>TRBV5-4|TRBJ1-2|-|-
CASSLTGGDGYTF
TGTGCCAGCAGTTTGACCGGGGGGGATGGCTACACCTTC
>TRBV7-9|TRBJ2-7|-|-
CASSLQGIGYEQYF
TGTGCCAGCAGCTTACAGGGTATTGGCTACGAGCAGTACTTC
>TRBV28|TRBJ1-6|-|-
CASFRDPGPLHF
TGTGCCAGCTTTCGAGACCCGGGACCCCTCCACTTT
>TRBV7-6|TRBJ2-1|-|TRBD1
CASSLEGQDPSYNEQFF
TGTGCCAGCAGCTTAGAGGGACAGGACCCATCCTACAATGAGCAGTTCTTC
>TRBV5-4|TRBJ1-3|-|TRBD1
CASSLVTTGASGNTIYF
TGTGCCAGCAGCTTGGTAACCACAGGGGCCTCTGGAAACACCATATATTTT
>TRBV25-1|TRBJ2-7|-|-
CASSEPGAISYEQYF
TGTGCCAGCAGTGAACCGGGAGCCATCTCCTACGAGCAGTACTTC
>TRBV6-5|TRBJ2-7|-|-
CASSQKYEQYF
TGTGCCAGCAGTCAGAAGTACGAGCAGTACTTC
>TRBV4-1|TRBJ1-3|-|-
CASSQEVLSGNTIYF
TGCGCCAGCAGCCAAGAAGTACTATCTGGAAACACCATATATTTT
>TRBV10-2|TRBJ2-3|-|-
CASPGRDTQYF
TGCGCCAGCCCGGGGAGGGATACGCAGTATTTT
>TRBV11-1|TRBJ1-2|few|-
CASSLGGKTGVGYGYTF
TGTGCCAGCAGCTTAGGGGGGAAGACAGGAGTCGGCTATGGCTACACCTTC